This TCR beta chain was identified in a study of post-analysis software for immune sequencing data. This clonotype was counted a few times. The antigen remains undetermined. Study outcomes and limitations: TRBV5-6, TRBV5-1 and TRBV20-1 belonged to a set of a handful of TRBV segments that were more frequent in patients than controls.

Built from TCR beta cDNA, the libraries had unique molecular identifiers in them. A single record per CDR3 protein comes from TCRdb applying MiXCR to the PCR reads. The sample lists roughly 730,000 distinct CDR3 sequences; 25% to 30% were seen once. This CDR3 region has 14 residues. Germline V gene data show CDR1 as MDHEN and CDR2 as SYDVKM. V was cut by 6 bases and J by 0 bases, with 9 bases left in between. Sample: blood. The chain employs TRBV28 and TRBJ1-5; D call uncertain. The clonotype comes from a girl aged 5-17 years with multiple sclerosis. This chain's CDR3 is CASRTILSNQPQHF. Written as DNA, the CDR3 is TGTGCCAGCAGAACCATTCTTAGCAATCAGCCCCAGCATTTT.